This TCR beta chain was sequenced during a study of post-analysis software for immune sequencing data. Libraries were made from TCR beta cDNA, and they carried unique molecular identifiers. A single record per CDR3 protein comes from TCRdb applying MiXCR to the PCR reads. The sample yields over 700,000 distinct CDR3 sequences, around 27% seen once. The origin of this receptor is a girl aged 10-17 years with multiple sclerosis. Sequenced input: blood.

The DNA of the CDR3 is TGCGCCAGCAGCTTAGGGACAGCGTCACTCGAAATCGTCAAAAACATTCAGTACTTC. Its translation is CASSLGTASLEIVKNIQYF. The chain links TRBV5-1 to TRBJ2-5, with TRBD1 matching over 7 bases. The J call is uncertain, as TRBJ2-4 better fits the DNA end. The CDR3 covers 19 residues. Germline V gene data show CDR1 as SGHRS and CDR2 as YFSETQ.